Listed here are 5 T cell receptor beta chains from one sample, sequenced in a study of blood T cells in healthy people across ages. Primed by a sample-barcoded 5' primer and a J-beta primer mix, a second PCR proceeded for roughly 7 to 11 cycles. TCRdb reprocessed the 5' RACE reads via MiXCR and lists one record per CDR3 protein. The sample lists approximately 680,000 distinct CDR3 sequences; roughly 32% were seen once. Material: blood. The receptors here all came from a woman of 80 years or more in good health.

This clonotype showed up many times. V gene TRBV12-3 or TRBV12-4 combines with J gene TRBJ2-1; no definite D call. The germline V and J ends were trimmed by 1 base and 4 bases, with 11 bases remaining between them. The CDR3 contains 15 residues. The CDR3 loop reads CASSLDLARYNEQFF. The CDR3 nucleotides read TGTGCCAGCAGTTTAGACCTTGCCCGATACAATGAGCAGTTCTTC.

The V and J genes are TRBV7-6 and TRBJ2-5, with D possibly matching TRBD1 (6 bases). Trimming removed 5 bases at V and 11 bases at J, with 24 bases between. Germline CDR1 reads SGHVS; CDR2 reads FNYEAQ. This CDR3 comprises 15 residues. The CDR3 DNA reads TGTGCCAGCAGCCTAAACACAGGGTCAGGGAATGAGCAGTACTTC. It encodes CASSLNTGSGNEQYF.

This rearrangement joins TRBV5-1 to TRBJ2-5; D unresolved. The end of the DNA aligns better with TRBJ2-7, so the J call may be wrong. The CDR3 sequence is 17 residues long. Germline CDR1 and CDR2: SGHRS and YFSETQ. CDR3 protein: CASSLPQADRWFYEQYF. The CDR3 DNA reads TGCGCCAGCAGCTTGCCCCAGGCAGACCGGTGGTTCTACGAGCAGTACTTC.

This clonotype appeared many times. One end of the junction does not line up with germline, which may come from a read error. The rearrangement joins TRBV12-3 or TRBV12-4 to TRBJ1-2, with D tentatively TRBD1 (5 bases). The CDR3 is made up of 14 amino acids. CDR3: CASSGPGFHYGYTF. CDR3 sequence (DNA): TGTGCCAGCAGTGGACCAGGGTTTCACTACGGCTACACCTTC.

This clonotype occurred many times. This sequence joins TRBV7-2 and TRBJ2-7; TRBD2 agrees at 9 bases. Germline-derived CDR1 and CDR2 are SGHTA and FQGNSA. Trimming took 6 bases from V and 4 from J; bases not matched to a gene: 16. There are 17 residues in the CDR3. Here the CDR3 DNA reads TGTGCCAGCAGTCCATTAGCAGCGGGGGGAACCTTATACGAGCAGTACTTC. Amino acid sequence: CASSPLAAGGTLYEQYF.